Only a few counts were recorded for the clone carrying this TCR beta chain. The germline gene is not matched at one end of the junction; a read error may be the cause. The germline V gene encodes CDR1 MNHNS and CDR2 SASEGT. CDR3 length equals 15 residues. PCR used 60 Vbeta primers and 13 Jbeta primers. The table came from immunoSEQ multiplex PCR; TCRdb's copy has only in-frame clones and leaves some out. Of roughly 100,000 clones in the sample, 65% to 80% were seen once. The entry originates in a study of cytomegalovirus exposure and HLA in healthy donors. Study information: The study's early data release held about 80 million unique TCRs from HLA-typed donors.

Donors were ostensibly healthy at sampling, although undocumented immune exposures were probable. What was sequenced was PBMCs. V and J are TRBV6-1 and TRBJ1-5; TRBD1 is a possible D gene (5 bases). This receptor was identified in a male donor in good health and CMV-seropositive. The CDR3 DNA follows: TGTGCCAGCAGTGAAACAGCAGGGCTCAATCAGCCCCAGAATTTT. Its translation is CASSETAGLNQPQNF.